This entry features one T cell receptor (beta chain) sequence. The data belong to a study of blood T cell repertoires in COVID-19. Study summary: Spain, Italy and the United States supplied samples that represented acute and convalescent COVID-19.

Profiled with immunoSEQ multiplex PCR; TCRdb holds only in-frame clones, not every one. Of about 180,000 clones in the sample, around 87% were seen once. The receptor's source is a man aged 40-49 years with active or convalescent COVID-19. Source material: peripheral blood.

DNA of the CDR3: TGTGCCAGCAGTTCAGGGGCCAATCAGCCCCAGCATTTT. It translates to CASSSGANQPQHF. This chain joins TRBV28 and TRBJ1-5; D is perhaps TRBD1 (6 bases). CDR3 size: 13 residues. Germline V lookup: CDR1 MDHEN, CDR2 SYDVKM. Trimming stripped 4 bases from V and 3 bases from J, with 7 bases between.